This TCR beta chain originates from a study of CD8+CD57+ T cells in acquired aplastic anemia. Germline V gene sequence: CDR1 SGHRS, CDR2 YFSETQ. V was trimmed by 1 base and J by 8 bases, leaving 10 bases between them. The CDR3 covers 13 residues. For this clonotype: The antigen is unknown.

The patients chosen for sequencing had shown expansion of CD8+CD57+ cells (detected by flow cytometry). Blood samples were obtained from patients who had received no prior therapy. Study findings and constraints: Under 35 was the count of CD8+ CDR3 sequences that patients shared with controls.

The study profiled TCR beta VDJ and CDR3 using genomic DNA as template. MiXCR was run by TCRdb on the reads, yielding one entry per CDR3 protein. The sample has approximately 300,000 distinct CDR3 sequences; approximately 60% are singletons. The chain uses TRBV5-1 and TRBJ1-3; D is unresolved. The receptor's source is a human donor with aplastic anemia. Material for sequencing was sorted CD4+, CD8+, or CD8+CD57+ T cells (not recorded which) from PBMCs. CDR3 sequence reads: CASSLREDYTIYF. CDR3 in DNA: TGCGCCAGCAGCTTGCGGGAGGACTACACCATATATTTT.